This T cell receptor beta chain was observed in a study of T cell changes during pregnancy in multiple sclerosis. Germline CDR1 and CDR2: KGHSH and LQKENI. Trimming shortened V by 1 base and J by 1 base, and 10 bases separated the two germline ends. CDR3 length: 16 residues. Method: immunoSEQ multiplex PCR; TCRdb's copy keeps in-frame clones and lacks some. Counted here are about 38,000 clones, 90% occurring once; the ten biggest clones make up more than 0.5%. The sample here was CD4+ T cells from peripheral blood mononuclear cells, taken in the second trimester of pregnancy. This clonotype originated in a female donor with multiple sclerosis, enrolled in a pregnancy study. The gene calls are TRBV18 and TRBJ1-4, with TRBD1 as a possible D gene (5 bases). The CDR3 bases are TGTGCCAGCTCACCACAGGGGACTATAACTAATGAAAAACTGTTTTTT. Its translation is CASSPQGTITNEKLFF.